These 10 T cell receptor beta chains were sequenced from one sample in a study of blood T cell repertoires in COVID-19. Assay used: immunoSEQ multiplex PCR; TCRdb lists only in-frame clones, some missing. The repertoire holds approximately 75,000 clones, with roughly 82% as singletons. The sample consisted of peripheral blood. These receptors came from a woman aged 45-60 years with acute or convalescent COVID-19.

A few counts support this clone. This chain links TRBV7-6 with TRBJ2-1; TRBD2 aligns across 9 bases. CDR1 and CDR2 (germline): SGHVS, FNYEAQ. CDR3 size: 15 residues. J was trimmed by 8 bases and V by 5 bases; bases with no gene match: 10. CDR3 sequence: CASSPSGRLRDEQFF. The CDR3 region has the DNA TGTGCCAGCAGCCCAAGCGGGAGGTTGCGAGATGAGCAGTTCTTC.

The chain uses TRBV28 and TRBJ1-5, with a possible D match to TRBD1 (5 bases). The CDR3 contains 15 residues. Germline V gene data show CDR1 as MDHEN and CDR2 as SYDVKM. Trimming removed 4 bases at V and 4 bases at J, with 14 bases between. CDR3: CASSSPGGGNQPQHF. CDR3 DNA: TGTGCCAGCAGTTCCCCGGGCGGGGGTAATCAGCCCCAGCATTTT. The full variable domain, rest sourced from reference TRBV28 and TRBJ1-5, is DVKVTQSSRYLVKRTGEKVFLECVQDMDHENMFWYRQDPGLGLRLIYFSYDVKMKEKGDIPEGYSVSREKKERFSLILESASTNQTSMYLCASSSPGGGNQPQHFGDGTRLSIL.

This chain joins TRBV7-9 and TRBJ2-5, with D possibly matching TRBD2 (5 bases). The CDR3 sequence is 14 residues long. Germline V gene lookup returns CDR1 SEHNR and CDR2 FQNEAQ (reference sequence). V shed 1 base and J shed 5 bases, with 11 bases lying between them. CDR3 sequence (DNA): TGTGCCAGCAGCTTAGGGCTAGCCCAGGAGACCCAGTACTTC. Its protein product is CASSLGLAQETQYF.

Only a few counts were recorded for this clone. The chain is built from TRBV5-1 and TRBJ2-1; D call uncertain. The CDR3 is 17 residues long. The germline gives CDR1 SGHRS, CDR2 YFSETQ. Deletions cut 0 bases from V and 7 bases from J, with 20 bases between. The CDR3 loop is CASSLVFWAEPYNEQFF. For the CDR3, the DNA is TGCGCCAGCAGCTTGGTTTTCTGGGCAGAACCATATAATGAGCAGTTCTTC.

The chain employs TRBV6-2 or TRBV6-3 and TRBJ1-1; the D gene is possibly TRBD1 (5 bases). V was shortened by 6 bases and J by 0 bases, with 8 bases between the two germline ends. The CDR3 runs to 13 residues. Germline V gene sequence: CDR1 MNHEY, CDR2 SVGEGT. The CDR3 here is CASSSGLNTEAFF. In DNA, the CDR3 is TGTGCCAGCAGCTCAGGGTTGAACACTGAAGCTTTCTTT.

The V gene is TRBV6-9, the J gene TRBJ2-7; 9 bases fit TRBD1. The germline V gene has CDR1 MNHGY and CDR2 SVAAGI. The CDR3 consists of 18 residues. J gave up 0 bases and V 6 bases, and 15 bases lay outside the gene matches. CDR3 in DNA: TGTGCCAGCAGCCCCTCACCGGGACAGGGCTATTTCTCCTACGAGCAGTACTTC. Its translation: CASSPSPGQGYFSYEQYF.

This chain connects TRBV5-1 to TRBJ2-3, with 7 bases lining up with TRBD2. The CDR3 sequence is 15 residues long. CDR1 SGHRS and CDR2 YFSETQ come from the germline V gene. With V trimmed by 0 bases and J by 0 bases, 1 base remained unmatched. The CDR3 DNA follows: TGCGCCAGCAGCTTGGGGCGGGGGAGCACAGATACGCAGTATTTT. The encoded protein is CASSLGRGSTDTQYF.

This clone was observed once. The gene calls are TRBV19 and TRBJ1-1; D is perhaps TRBD1 (6 bases). CDR1 and CDR2 (germline): LNHDA, SQIVND (reference sequence). This CDR3 has 14 residues. V dropped 7 bases and J dropped 2 bases, with 14 bases sitting between them. The CDR3 sequence: CASTQGWGNTEAFF. In DNA, the CDR3 is TGTGCCAGTACCCAGGGGTGGGGTAACACTGAAGCTTTCTTT.

This clone has a single count. The chain couples TRBV3-1 (or the pseudogene TRBV3-2) to TRBJ2-7; no reliable D call. Germline values: CDR1 LGHDT, CDR2 YNNKEL (reference sequence). This CDR3 region has 14 residues. V was shortened by 3 bases and J by 0 bases, with 9 bases between the two germline ends. This CDR3 is CASSHTDISYEQYF. CDR3 coding DNA: TGTGCCAGCAGCCACACTGACATCTCCTACGAGCAGTACTTC.

The CDR3 loop reads CASKGQGSYNEQFF. For the CDR3, the DNA is TGTGCCAGCAAAGGACAGGGGTCCTACAATGAGCAGTTCTTC. The chain joins TRBV2 to TRBJ2-1; 9 nucleotides line up with TRBD1. Germline V gives CDR1 SNHLY, CDR2 FYNNEI. CDR3 length equals 14 residues. The ends lost 7 bases at V and 1 base at J; junction bases unmatched: 2.